This T cell receptor beta chain was found in a study of T-cell memory formation after mild COVID-19. One entry per CDR3 protein, called by TCRdb with MiXCR from the 5' RACE reads. The data contain around 510,000 distinct CDR3 sequences, less than 25% of them singletons. The CDR3 runs 17 residues. V was pared by 1 base and J by 5 bases, with 5 bases of the junction left unmatched. CDR1 is SGHTA and CDR2 is FQGNSA in the germline V gene. The sequence derives from an adult woman who had mild COVID-19 (a few samples of this study predate the infection). Cell type and time point are not known. The sample comprised PBMCs or a T cell subset sorted from them (not recorded which). This chain joins TRBV7-2 and TRBJ2-5, with TRBD2 identical over 15 bases. Here the CDR3 reads CASSLGGLAGGGETQYF. The CDR3 bases are TGTGCCAGCAGCTTAGGGGGACTAGCGGGAGGCGGGGAGACCCAGTACTTC.